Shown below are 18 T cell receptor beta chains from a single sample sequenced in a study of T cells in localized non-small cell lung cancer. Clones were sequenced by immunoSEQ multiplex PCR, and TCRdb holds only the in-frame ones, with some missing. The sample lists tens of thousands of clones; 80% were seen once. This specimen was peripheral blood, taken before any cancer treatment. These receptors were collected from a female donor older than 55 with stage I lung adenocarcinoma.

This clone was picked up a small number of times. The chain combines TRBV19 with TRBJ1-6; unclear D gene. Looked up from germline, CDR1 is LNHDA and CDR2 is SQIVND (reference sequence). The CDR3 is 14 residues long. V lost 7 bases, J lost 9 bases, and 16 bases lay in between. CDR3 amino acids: CASTQGLPGSPLHF. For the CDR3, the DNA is TGTGCCAGTACCCAAGGCCTGCCGGGTTCACCCCTCCACTTT.

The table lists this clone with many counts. The CDR3: CASSLVSGGRAYNEQFF. DNA for the CDR3: TGTGCCAGCAGCTTAGTTAGTGGGGGTCGAGCGTACAATGAGCAGTTCTTC. The rearrangement uses TRBV7-6 and TRBJ2-1, with D perhaps matching TRBD1 or TRBD2 (5 bases each). This CDR3 has 17 residues. Per germline, CDR1 SGHVS and CDR2 FNYEAQ. Between the trimmed V and J ends, which lost 1 base and 4 bases, there was a span of 17 bases.

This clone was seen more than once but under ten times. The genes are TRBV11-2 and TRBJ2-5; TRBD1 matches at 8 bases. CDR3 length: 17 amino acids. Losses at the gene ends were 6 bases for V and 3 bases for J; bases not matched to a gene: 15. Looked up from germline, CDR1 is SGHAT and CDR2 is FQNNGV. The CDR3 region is CASSTGIGTGPKETQYF. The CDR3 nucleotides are TGTGCCAGCAGTACAGGAATCGGGACAGGACCAAAAGAGACCCAGTACTTC.

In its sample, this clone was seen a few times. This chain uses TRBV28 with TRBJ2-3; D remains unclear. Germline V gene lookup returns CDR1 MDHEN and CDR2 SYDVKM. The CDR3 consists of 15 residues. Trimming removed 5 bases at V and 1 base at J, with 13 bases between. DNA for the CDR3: TGTGCCAGCAGTCCCAGAATTCGTCGCACAGATACGCAGTATTTT. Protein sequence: CASSPRIRRTDTQYF. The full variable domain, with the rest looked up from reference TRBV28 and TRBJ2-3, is DVKVTQSSRYLVKRTGEKVFLECVQDMDHENMFWYRQDPGLGLRLIYFSYDVKMKEKGDIPEGYSVSREKKERFSLILESASTNQTSMYLCASSPRIRRTDTQYFGPGTRLTVL.

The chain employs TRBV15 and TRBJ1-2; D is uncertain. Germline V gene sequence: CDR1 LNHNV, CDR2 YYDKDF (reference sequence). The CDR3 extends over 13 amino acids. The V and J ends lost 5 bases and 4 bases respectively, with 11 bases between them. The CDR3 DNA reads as TGTGCCACCAGCCCTCAGCATGCCTATGGCTACACCTTC. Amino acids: CATSPQHAYGYTF.

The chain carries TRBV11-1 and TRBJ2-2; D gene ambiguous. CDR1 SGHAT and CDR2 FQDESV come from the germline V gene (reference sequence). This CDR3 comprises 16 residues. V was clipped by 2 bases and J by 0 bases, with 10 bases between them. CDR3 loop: CASSLLGKSNTGELFF. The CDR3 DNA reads TGTGCCAGCAGCTTATTGGGGAAATCGAACACCGGGGAGCTGTTTTTT.

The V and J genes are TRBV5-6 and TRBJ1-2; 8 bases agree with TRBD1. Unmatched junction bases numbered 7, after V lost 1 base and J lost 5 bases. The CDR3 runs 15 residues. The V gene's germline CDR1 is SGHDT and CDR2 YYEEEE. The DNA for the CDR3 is TGTGCCAGCAGCTTGTATTTCCAGGGGGCGTATGGCTACACCTTC. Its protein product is CASSLYFQGAYGYTF.

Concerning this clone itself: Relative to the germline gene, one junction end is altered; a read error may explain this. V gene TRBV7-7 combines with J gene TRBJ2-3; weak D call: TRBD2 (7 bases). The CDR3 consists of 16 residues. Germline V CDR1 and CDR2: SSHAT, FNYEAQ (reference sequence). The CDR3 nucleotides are TGTGCTAGCAGCCCGGGGGGCGGGAGTTTCGCAGATACGCAGTATTTT. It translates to CASSPGGGSFADTQYF.

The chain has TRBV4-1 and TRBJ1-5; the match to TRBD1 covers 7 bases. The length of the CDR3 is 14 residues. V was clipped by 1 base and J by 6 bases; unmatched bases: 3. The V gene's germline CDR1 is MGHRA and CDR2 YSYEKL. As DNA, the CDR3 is TGCGCCAGCAGCCAAGCAGGGGGGACTCAGCCCCAGCATTTT. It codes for CASSQAGGTQPQHF.

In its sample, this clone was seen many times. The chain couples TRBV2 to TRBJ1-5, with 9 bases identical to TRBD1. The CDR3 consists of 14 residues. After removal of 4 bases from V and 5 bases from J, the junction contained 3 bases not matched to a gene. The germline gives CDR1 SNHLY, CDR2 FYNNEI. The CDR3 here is CASSVGQGYQPQHF. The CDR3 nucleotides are TGTGCCAGCAGTGTTGGACAGGGGTATCAGCCCCAGCATTTT.

The CDR3 loop reads CASSQTGGGEKLFF. The DNA for the CDR3 is TGTGCCAGTAGCCAGACAGGGGGAGGTGAAAAACTGTTTTTT. V and J are TRBV19 and TRBJ1-4; TRBD1 agrees at 9 bases. V lost 6 bases to trimming and J lost 7 bases; unmatched junction nucleotides: 6. Germline V lookup: CDR1 LNHDA, CDR2 SQIVND (reference sequence). The CDR3 totals 14 residues.

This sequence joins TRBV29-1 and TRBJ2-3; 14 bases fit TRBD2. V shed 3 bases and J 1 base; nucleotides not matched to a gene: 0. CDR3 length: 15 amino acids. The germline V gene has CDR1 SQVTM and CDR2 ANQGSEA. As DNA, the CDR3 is TGCAGCGTTGAGGGACTAGCGGGGGGCACAGATACGCAGTATTTT. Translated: CSVEGLAGGTDTQYF.

This CDR3 reads CAWGWGASGTDTQYF. The CDR3, as DNA: TGTGCCTGGGGGTGGGGAGCGTCAGGCACAGATACGCAGTATTTT. V is TRBV30 and J is TRBJ2-3; the D gene is possibly TRBD2 (5 bases). The CDR3 spans 15 residues. The germline V and J ends were trimmed by 5 bases and 1 base, with 16 bases remaining between them. Per germline, CDR1 GTSNPN and CDR2 SVGIG (reference sequence).

CDR3 nucleotide sequence: TGTGCCAGCAGTTTGAGGGGCGAACTATCATCCACAGATACGCAGTATTTT. Protein sequence: CASSLRGELSSTDTQYF. This sequence joins TRBV27 and TRBJ2-3; D might be TRBD1 or TRBD2, each matching 5 bases. The CDR3 loop spans 17 amino acids. Trimming took off 3 bases at V and 2 bases at J, with 18 bases between the two ends. CDR1 and CDR2 from the germline V gene are MNHEY and SMNVEV (reference sequence).

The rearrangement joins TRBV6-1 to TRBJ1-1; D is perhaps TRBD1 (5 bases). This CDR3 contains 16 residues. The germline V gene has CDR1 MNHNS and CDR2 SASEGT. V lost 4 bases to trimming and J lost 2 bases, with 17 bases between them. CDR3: CASSGPGGVHNTEAFF. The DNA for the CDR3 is TGTGCCAGCAGTGGACCGGGGGGAGTCCATAACACTGAAGCTTTCTTT.

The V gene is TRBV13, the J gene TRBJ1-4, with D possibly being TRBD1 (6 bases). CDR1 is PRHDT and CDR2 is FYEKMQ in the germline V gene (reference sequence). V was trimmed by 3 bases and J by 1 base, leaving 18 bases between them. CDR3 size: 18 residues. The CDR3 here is CASSLLAGVERTNEKLFF. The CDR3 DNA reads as TGTGCCAGCAGCTTGTTAGCAGGGGTAGAGCGAACTAATGAAAAACTGTTTTTT.

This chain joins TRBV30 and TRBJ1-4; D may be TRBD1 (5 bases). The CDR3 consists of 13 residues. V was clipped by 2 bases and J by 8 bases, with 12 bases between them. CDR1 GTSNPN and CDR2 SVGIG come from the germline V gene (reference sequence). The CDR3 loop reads CAWSTGESEKLFF. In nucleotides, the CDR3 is TGTGCCTGGAGTACGGGGGAAAGCGAAAAACTGTTTTTT.

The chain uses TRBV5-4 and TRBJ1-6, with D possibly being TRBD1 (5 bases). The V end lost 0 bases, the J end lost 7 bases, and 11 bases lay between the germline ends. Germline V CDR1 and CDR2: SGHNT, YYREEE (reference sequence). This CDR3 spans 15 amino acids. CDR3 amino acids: CASSLEGRINSPLHF. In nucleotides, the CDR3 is TGTGCCAGCAGCTTGGAGGGACGGATAAATTCACCCCTCCACTTT.